Below, 4 T cell receptor beta chains from the same sample are listed, as sequenced in a study of blood T cell repertoires in COVID-19. The assay was immunoSEQ multiplex PCR, and TCRdb's table has in-frame clones only and misses some. Among about 180,000 clones listed, over 70% were seen once. The sequenced material came from peripheral blood. The source is a woman aged 40 to 50 with COVID-19, enrolled during active disease.

This rearrangement joins TRBV29-1 to TRBJ2-3, with TRBD1 identical over 7 bases. The trim removed 3 bases at V and 6 bases at J, leaving 12 bases unmatched. CDR3 length: 15 residues. The germline V gene encodes CDR1 SQVTM and CDR2 ANQGSEA. The CDR3 DNA reads TGCAGCGTTGATAAGAGACAGGGAAGAGGGGATACGCAGTATTTT. It specifies CSVDKRQGRGDTQYF.

V and J are TRBV19 and TRBJ2-7; D is possibly TRBD1 (6 bases). The germline CDR1 and CDR2 sequences are LNHDA and SQIVND (reference sequence). The CDR3 has 15 amino acids. Trimming removed 4 bases from V and 1 base from J, with 14 bases in between. CDR3 in DNA: TGTGCCAGTAGTACACAGGGTATGGGGTCCTACGAGCAGTACTTC. Its translation: CASSTQGMGSYEQYF.

V usage is TRBV19 and J usage is TRBJ1-5; the D is unclear. Trimming cost V 7 bases and J 0 bases, with 19 bases left between them. CDR1 is LNHDA and CDR2 is SQIVND in the germline V gene (reference sequence). The CDR3 length is 17 residues. The CDR3 loop is CASTRADQAYSNQPQHF. CDR3 DNA sequence: TGTGCCAGTACCAGAGCGGACCAAGCCTATAGCAATCAGCCCCAGCATTTT.

The J gene is TRBJ1-1, the V gene TRBV5-4; perhaps TRBD1 as D (5 bases). CDR1 SGHNT and CDR2 YYREEE come from the germline V gene (reference sequence). The V gene lost 3 bases and the J gene lost 5 bases, with 8 bases spanning the gap. The CDR3 runs to 12 residues. The CDR3 region is CASSSRGTEAFF. Written as DNA, the CDR3 is TGTGCCAGCAGCTCTAGGGGAACTGAAGCTTTCTTT.